Listed here are 22 T cell receptor beta chains from one sample, sequenced in a study of T cell repertoires in aging, cancer and after chemotherapy. Peripheral blood genomic DNA, not sorted cells or RNA, was the template. A mixed TRB-A/B primer pool amplified rearranged TRB by multiplex touch-down PCR. TCRdb processed the multiplex PCR reads anew with MiXCR; each CDR3 protein has one entry. The sample includes 9,500 to 13,000 distinct CDR3 sequences, approximately 38% of them seen just once. Sample: blood. These receptors originate from a human donor in good health.

The rearrangement links TRBV6-2 or TRBV6-3 to TRBJ1-5, with 9 bases identical to TRBD1. The CDR3 length is 14 residues. V lost 6 bases to trimming and J lost 5 bases; unmatched junction nucleotides: 5. Germline lookup yields CDR1 MNHEY and CDR2 SVGEGT. This CDR3 is CASSRDRDDQPQHF. CDR3 in DNA: TGTGCCAGCAGCCGGGACAGGGACGATCAGCCCCAGCATTTT.

J is TRBJ1-1 and V is TRBV29-1, with D possibly matching TRBD1 (5 bases). The CDR3 spans 14 residues. V was cut by 7 bases and J by 4 bases, with 19 bases left in between. Germline values: CDR1 SQVTM, CDR2 ANQGSEA. The CDR3 nucleotides read TGCAGCGCCCGATTCTCAGGGAGGGTCACTGAAGCTTTCTTT. Translating it yields CSARFSGRVTEAFF. The variable domain in full, with the rest retrieved from reference TRBV29-1 and TRBJ1-1, is SAVISQKPSRDICQRGTSLTIQCQVDSQVTMMFWYRQQPGQSLTLIATANQGSEATYESGFVIDKFPISRPNLTFSTLTVSNMSPEDSSIYLCSARFSGRVTEAFFGQGTRLTVV.

The gene calls are TRBV6-5 and TRBJ2-5; TRBD2 is a possible D gene (5 bases). The CDR3 sequence is 11 residues long. The ends were cut back, 10 bases at V and 5 bases at J, with 11 bases in the middle. Germline V gene sequence: CDR1 MNHEY, CDR2 SVGAGI. CDR3 in amino acids: CATSGGETQYF. DNA for the CDR3: TGTGCCACCTCGGGCGGGGAGACCCAGTACTTC.

A few counts support this clonotype. The CDR3: CASNVGAGQPQHF. The CDR3 nucleotides read TGTGCCAGTAACGTGGGGGCGGGGCAGCCCCAGCATTTT. This chain connects TRBV19 to TRBJ1-5; D might be TRBD1 (6 bases). Trimming took 7 bases from V and 7 from J, leaving 14 bases between them. This CDR3 is built from 13 residues. The V gene's germline CDR1 is LNHDA and CDR2 SQIVND (reference sequence).

The J gene is TRBJ2-1, the V gene TRBV6-5; no reliable D call. The V end was cut by 3 bases, the J end by 8 bases, with 11 bases between. Germline V gene data show CDR1 as MNHEY and CDR2 as SVGAGI. This CDR3 is built from 13 residues. Written as DNA, the CDR3 is TGTGCCAGCAGTTATTATAATGGCCATGAGCAGTTCTTC. Its translation: CASSYYNGHEQFF.

Within the sample, this clonotype is medium-sized. This chain joins TRBV29-1 and TRBJ2-3; TRBD1 matches at 10 bases. Germline V CDR1 and CDR2: SQVTM, ANQGSEA. The CDR3 length is 14 residues. J lost 1 base, V lost 7 bases, and 5 bases had no gene match. CDR3 DNA: TGCAGCGCGAAGGGACAGGGGCGCACAGATACGCAGTATTTT. It translates to CSAKGQGRTDTQYF.

This chain's CDR3 is CASSRTGDNNEQFF. The CDR3 DNA reads TGTGCCAGCAGTCGGACAGGGGATAACAATGAGCAGTTCTTC. This chain connects TRBV6-8 to TRBJ2-1, with TRBD1 matching over 9 bases. V shed 5 bases, J shed 5 bases, and the junction held 4 bases outside the gene matches. This CDR3 contains 14 residues. Germline V gene data show CDR1 as MNHGY and CDR2 as SAAAGT.

This clonotype was picked up a small number of times. CDR3 in amino acids: CASSGWGSGTDTQYF. CDR3 in DNA: TGTGCCAGCTCCGGGTGGGGTTCGGGCACAGATACGCAGTATTTT. V and J are TRBV6-1 and TRBJ2-3; D uncertain. CDR3 length: 15 residues. V lost 8 bases and J 1 base, leaving 16 bases between the germline ends. Looked up from germline, CDR1 is MNHNS and CDR2 is SASEGT.

This clonotype was seen only a few times. V is TRBV27 and J is TRBJ2-5, with D hard to call. The germline V gene has CDR1 MNHEY and CDR2 SMNVEV (reference sequence). The CDR3 contains 12 residues. Trimming pared 5 bases from V and 0 bases from J, leaving 4 bases between. The CDR3 is CASSPNQETQYF. Written as DNA, the CDR3 is TGTGCCAGCAGTCCCAACCAAGAGACCCAGTACTTC.

The V gene is TRBV29-1, the J gene TRBJ1-6, with 8 bases that match TRBD1. Germline values: CDR1 SQVTM, CDR2 ANQGSEA. After removal of 7 bases from V and 6 bases from J, the junction contained 5 bases not matched to a gene. The CDR3 is 13 amino acids. CDR3 sequence (DNA): TGCAGCGCGAGGACAGGGACTAATTCACCCCTCCACTTT. Residues: CSARTGTNSPLHF.

The count of this clonotype is one. This sequence joins TRBV12-3 or TRBV12-4 and TRBJ2-3; D unclear. V was trimmed by 3 bases and J by 1 base, leaving 11 bases between them. The CDR3 loop spans 15 amino acids. The DNA of the CDR3 is TGTGCCAGCAGTTTTATGACACCGGGCACAGATACGCAGTATTTT. Protein product: CASSFMTPGTDTQYF.

This clonotype came up a few times. The chain employs TRBV6-2 or TRBV6-3 and TRBJ2-3, with 8 nucleotides matching TRBD2. Germline CDR1 is MNHEY and CDR2 is SVGEGT. With V trimmed by 2 bases and J by 3 bases, 10 bases remained unmatched. The CDR3 has 17 amino acids. CDR3 sequence (DNA): TGTGCCAGCAGTTACCTGATCGGGGGGGAAACAACAGATACGCAGTATTTT. Its protein is CASSYLIGGETTDTQYF.

The chain combines TRBV27 with TRBJ2-1; D is uncertain. Germline V gene data show CDR1 as MNHEY and CDR2 as SMNVEV (reference sequence). This CDR3 spans 13 amino acids. Deletions cut 3 bases from V and 3 bases from J, with 6 bases between. DNA of the CDR3: TGTGCCAGCAGTTTCTCACTCTACAATGAGCAGTTCTTC. Translating gives CASSFSLYNEQFF.

As concerns this clonotype: At one of its ends the junction is not consistent with the germline gene, which may arise from a read error. This chain connects TRBV5-3 to TRBJ2-3; no reliable D call. TRBV5-3 is assigned to the ORF class and has an uncertain function. The CDR3 consists of 14 residues. CDR3 region: CASSLSSGTDTQYF. As DNA, the CDR3 is TGCGCCAGCAGCTTGTCATCAGGCACAGATACGCAGTATTTT.

By sample share, this clonotype is medium-sized. This sequence joins TRBV19 and TRBJ1-2, with TRBD1 matching over 10 bases. The CDR3 sequence is 15 residues long. Germline trimming cut 4 bases from V and 8 bases from J; bases unmatched to any gene: 10. Germline V gene data show CDR1 as LNHDA and CDR2 as SQIVND (reference sequence). Written as DNA, the CDR3 is TGTGCCAGTAGTAGCCTCCGGGACAGGGGAGCAGGCTACACCTTC. Translated, it gives CASSSLRDRGAGYTF.

The J gene is TRBJ2-2, the V gene TRBV28; the D gene could be TRBD1 or TRBD2 (5 bases each). Germline assignment: CDR1 MDHEN and CDR2 SYDVKM. The CDR3 covers 16 residues. V lost 4 bases, J lost 1 base, and 13 bases lay in between. DNA of the CDR3: TGTGCCAGCAGTTATGCCGGGACGGTGAACACCGGGGAGCTGTTTTTT. Its translation is CASSYAGTVNTGELFF.

Sample share makes this clonotype medium-sized. This rearrangement joins TRBV29-1 to TRBJ2-7; TRBD2 is a possible D gene (6 bases). The germline V and J ends were trimmed by 6 bases and 4 bases, with 16 bases remaining between them. Germline V gives CDR1 SQVTM, CDR2 ANQGSEA. The CDR3 is made up of 13 amino acids. The CDR3 DNA reads TGCAGCGTCGCTAAGAAGGGAGGTTACGAGCAGTACTTC. This sequence encodes CSVAKKGGYEQYF.

This chain links TRBV27 with TRBJ2-2; D may be TRBD2 (5 bases). Trimming took off 6 bases at V and 5 bases at J, with 16 bases between the two ends. In germline, CDR1 is MNHEY, CDR2 SMNVEV (reference sequence). This CDR3 is 15 amino acids long. The chain's CDR3 is CASSIGLFRTGELFF. The CDR3 DNA reads as TGTGCCAGCAGCATCGGACTGTTTCGGACCGGGGAGCTGTTTTTT.

The gene calls are TRBV19 and TRBJ1-5; possibly TRBD1 for D (6 bases). In germline, CDR1 is LNHDA, CDR2 SQIVND (reference sequence). The ends were cut back, 6 bases at V and 0 bases at J, with 15 bases in the middle. This CDR3 has 16 residues. Here the CDR3 DNA reads TGTGCCAGTAGCCCTAAAAGGACAGATAGCAATCAGCCCCAGCATTTT. Residues: CASSPKRTDSNQPQHF. Complete variable domain (other parts from reference TRBV19 and TRBJ1-5): DGGITQSPKYLFRKEGQNVTLSCEQNLNHDAMYWYRQDPGQGLRLIYYSQIVNDFQKGDIAEGYSVSREKKESFPLTVTSAQKNPTAFYLCASSPKRTDSNQPQHFGDGTRLSIL.

The chain joins TRBV19 to TRBJ2-7, with D unclear. CDR1 LNHDA and CDR2 SQIVND come from the germline V gene (reference sequence). There are 14 residues in the CDR3. Trimming shortened V by 2 bases and J by 1 base, and 9 bases separated the two germline ends. CDR3 sequence reads: CASSITPLSYEQYF. The CDR3 DNA sequence: TGTGCCAGTAGTATAACTCCACTATCCTACGAGCAGTACTTC.

This clonotype was seen only a few times. Written as DNA, the CDR3 is TGTGCCAGCAGGACAGGGGAGAGGATCCAGCCCCAGCATTTT. It codes for CASRTGERIQPQHF. The V gene is TRBV6-1, the J gene TRBJ1-5, with TRBD1 matching over 8 bases. The CDR3 loop spans 14 amino acids. V lost 6 bases and J lost 7; bases outside the gene matches: 8. Germline assignment: CDR1 MNHNS and CDR2 SASEGT.

This clonotype turned up a few times. The gene calls are TRBV5-5 and TRBJ2-7; 11 bases map to TRBD2. Germline CDR1 reads SGHKS; CDR2 reads YYEKEE (reference sequence). The CDR3 runs 15 residues. V was pared by 4 bases and J by 6 bases, with 9 bases of the junction left unmatched. For the CDR3, the DNA is TGTGCCAGCAGCAGACTAGCGGGATCGGACGGCGAGCAGTACTTC. It specifies CASSRLAGSDGEQYF.